The 30 T cell receptor beta chains below come from one sample, sequenced in a study of T cell clonality in common variable immunodeficiency. These receptors are not linked to any known antigen. Points from the study as a whole: In common variable immunodeficiency, TCR beta chains reportedly carried fewer deletions and N-nucleotide insertions.

This table comes from immunoSEQ multiplex PCR, and its TCRdb copy is limited to in-frame clones, with some not included. Sampling found about 28,000 clones, none seen once. The sequencing input was peripheral blood mononuclear cells. These receptors all stem from a human donor with common variable immunodeficiency.

As to this clone: The CDR3 is cut off 3 residues early in the read; its end comes from the germline J gene. This rearrangement joins TRBV2 to TRBJ2-7; possibly TRBD1 for D (6 bases). CDR1 and CDR2 (germline): SNHLY, FYNNEI. Trimming removed 5 bases at V and 6 bases at J, with 11 bases between. The CDR3 is made up of 12 amino acids. The CDR3 region is CASSTGKGEQYF. The DNA read from the CDR3 is TGTGCCAGCAGTACAGGGAAGGGCGAG. Full variable domain (missing parts from reference TRBV2 and TRBJ2-7): EPEVTQTPSHQVTQMGQEVILRCVPISNHLYFYWYRQILGQKVEFLVSFYNNEISEKSEIFDDQFSVERPDGSNFTLKIRSTKLEDSAMYFCASSTGKGEQYFGPGTRLTVT.

This clone was observed many times. The CDR3 end falls 3 residues outside the read, so it is completed with the germline J gene. The chain links TRBV18 to TRBJ2-3; a weak D match, TRBD1 (6 bases). Trimming left V 4 bases short and J 0 bases short, with 11 bases between. The CDR3 totals 15 residues. CDR1 is KGHSH, CDR2 LQKENI, per germline. The part of the CDR3 DNA that was read is TGTGCCAGCTCACAGGAAACAGGGAGCACAGATACG. This encodes CASSQETGSTDT. The full-length CDR3 reads as CASSQETGSTDTQYF. Full variable domain (rest looked up from reference TRBV18 and TRBJ2-3): NAGVMQNPRHLVRRRGQEARLRCSPMKGHSHVYWYRQLPEEGLKFMVYLQKENIIDESGMPKERFSAEFPKEGPSILRIQQVVRGDSAAYFCASSQETGSTDTQYFGPGTRLTVL.

As to this clone: The read gets to within 3 residues of the CDR3 end, and the germline J gene fills in the rest. The chain links TRBV27 to TRBJ2-7; 12 bases agree with TRBD2. V shed 3 bases, J shed 6 bases, and the junction held 6 bases outside the gene matches. This CDR3 region has 15 residues. Per the germline V gene, CDR1 is MNHEY and CDR2 is SMNVEV (reference sequence). The CDR3: CASSLTSGSLGEQYF. CDR3 bases read: TGTGCCAGCAGTTTGACTAGCGGGAGTCTCGGCGAG.

This clone was picked up many times. The read terminates 3 residues ahead of where the CDR3 ends, so the germline J gene completes it. The V and J genes are TRBV20-1 and TRBJ2-3, with 8 bases lining up with TRBD2. The V gene's germline CDR1 is DFQATT and CDR2 SNEGSKA (reference sequence). V lost 6 bases, J lost 3 bases, and 14 bases stayed unmatched. CDR3 size: 16 residues. The CDR3: CSANRPAGGATDTQYF. Incomplete CDR3 DNA: TGCAGTGCCAATCGTCCGGCGGGGGGTGCAACAGATACG.

This clone was detected ten times or more. The CDR3 end lies 3 residues beyond the end of the read and is filled in from the germline J gene. This chain joins TRBV29-1 and TRBJ1-1; D perhaps matches TRBD1 (5 bases). V shed 5 bases and J shed 1 base, with 20 bases lying between them. The CDR3 contains 16 residues. The germline V gene has CDR1 SQVTM and CDR2 ANQGSEA. The CDR3 bases that were read are TGCAGCGTTAGATGGCTTGGGGCCAACAAGAACACTGAA. Translated, it gives CSVRWLGANKNTE. The entire CDR3 protein is CSVRWLGANKNTEAFF.

This clone has ten or more counts. The read ends 3 residues before the CDR3 terminus; that terminus is restored from the germline J gene. The chain couples TRBV19 to TRBJ2-4, with 8 bases identical to TRBD2. J was trimmed by 4 bases and V by 3 bases; bases with no gene match: 17. The CDR3 runs 19 residues. CDR1 and CDR2 from the germline V gene are LNHDA and SQIVND (reference sequence). Here the CDR3 reads CASSIRAGDGGLGKNIQYF. The CDR3 DNA, read in part, is TGTGCCAGTAGTATTCGAGCGGGGGACGGGGGGCTCGGGAAAAACATT.

This clone has at least ten counts. Sequencing ends 3 residues short of the CDR3 end; the germline J gene provides the rest. The rearrangement links TRBV29-1 to TRBJ1-5; 7 bases match TRBD1. V lost 6 bases, J lost 3 bases, and 5 bases stayed unmatched. The V gene's germline CDR1 is SQVTM and CDR2 ANQGSEA. This CDR3 has 13 residues. The covered CDR3 bases are TGCAGCGTGGGACAGCGATCCAATCAGCCC. It encodes CSVGQRSNQP. In full, the CDR3 is CSVGQRSNQPQHF.

At least ten counts were recorded for this clone. The covered CDR3 bases are TGCGCCAGCAGCTTGGACAGGGCTGAAAAA. It is translated as CASSLDRAEK. The CDR3 in its entirety is CASSLDRAEKLFF. The chain employs TRBV5-1 and TRBJ1-4, with D possibly being TRBD1 (6 bases). The sequence runs out 3 residues before the end of the CDR3; the remainder is reconstructed from the germline J gene. The CDR3 runs to 13 residues. Between the trimmed V and J ends, which lost 0 bases and 7 bases, there was a span of 7 bases. Germline V lookup: CDR1 SGHRS, CDR2 YFSETQ.

This clone was picked up many times. The read ends 3 residues early relative to the CDR3; the germline J gene fills the gap. This sequence joins TRBV7-6 and TRBJ1-6; D might be TRBD1 (6 bases). The CDR3 extends over 17 amino acids. Germline lookup yields CDR1 SGHVS and CDR2 FNYEAQ. Trimming shortened V by 5 bases and J by 3 bases, and 17 bases separated the two germline ends. CDR3 bases read: TGTGCCAGCAGCCCGGAGGCCGACAGGAGCTATAATTCACCC. This encodes CASSPEADRSYNSP. The entire CDR3 reads CASSPEADRSYNSPLHF.

This clone came up many times. The read gets to within 3 residues of the CDR3 end, and the germline J gene fills in the rest. The rearrangement links TRBV7-8 to TRBJ2-7; D may be TRBD2 (5 bases). This CDR3 region has 13 residues. V lost 8 bases and J 4 bases, leaving 15 bases between the germline ends. Germline V CDR1 and CDR2: SGHVS, FQNEAQ. The DNA read from the CDR3 is TGTGCCAGCGCGACAACTGGCGGGTACGAG. Amino acid sequence: CASATTGGYE. The CDR3 as a whole reads CASATTGGYEQYF. Supplemented by reference TRBV7-8 and TRBJ2-7, the full variable domain reads GAGVSQSPRYKVAKRGQDVALRCDPISGHVSLFWYQQALGQGPEFLTYFQNEAQLDKSGLPSDRFFAERPEGSVSTLKIQRTQQEDSAVYLCASATTGGYEQYFGPGTRLTVT.

This clone showed up many times. The read is 3 residues too short to cover the CDR3 end, so that end is filled in from the germline J gene. The chain combines TRBV20-1 with TRBJ1-1; the D is unclear. The length of the CDR3 is 13 residues. Germline V gene lookup returns CDR1 DFQATT and CDR2 SNEGSKA (reference sequence). The V end was cut by 2 bases, the J end by 0 bases, with 7 bases between. Partial CDR3 DNA: TGCAGTGCTAGACCCGGTATGAACACTGAA. It codes for CSARPGMNTE. The CDR3 reads in full as CSARPGMNTEAFF.

Ten or more counts support this clone. This chain's CDR3 is CASSTGQRGAKNIQYF. The CDR3 DNA, read in part, is TGTGCCAGCAGCACAGGACAGCGAGGAGCCAAAAACATT. The chain recombines TRBV2 with TRBJ2-4, with D tentatively TRBD1 (6 bases). The read gets to within 3 residues of the CDR3 end, and the germline J gene fills in the rest. Trimming pared 6 bases from V and 0 bases from J, leaving 15 bases between. Germline assignment: CDR1 SNHLY and CDR2 FYNNEI. This CDR3 region has 16 residues.

About this clone: From the germline J gene comes the end of the CDR3, since the read stops 3 residues before it. The J gene is TRBJ2-3, the V gene TRBV20-1; tentative D call: TRBD1 (5 bases). This CDR3 is built from 11 residues. The germline V gene has CDR1 DFQATT and CDR2 SNEGSKA (reference sequence). The V gene lost 3 bases and the J gene lost 8 bases, with 9 bases spanning the gap. CDR3 DNA, as far as it was read: TGCAGTGCTAGGGGGCAGGCTACG. Translation gives CSARGQAT. The CDR3 in full is CSARGQATQYF.

This clone came up many times. The read stops 3 residues short of the end of the CDR3; the missing end is completed from the germline J gene. J is TRBJ1-5 and V is TRBV7-9; D gene uncertain. The CDR3 is 14 amino acids. Germline V CDR1 and CDR2: SEHNR, FQNEAQ (reference sequence). The V gene lost 1 base and the J gene lost 4 bases, with 8 bases spanning the gap. CDR3 protein: CASSLGVGNQPQHF. The sequenced CDR3 bases are TGTGCCAGCAGCTTAGGGGTAGGGAATCAGCCC.

This clone was recorded at least ten times. The CDR3 goes on 3 residues after the read ends, and that part is filled in from the germline J gene. The chain is built from TRBV7-2 and TRBJ2-7; TRBD2 aligns across 7 bases. Trimming removed 1 base from V and 2 bases from J; junction bases left unmatched: 5. The CDR3 has 15 amino acids. Germline CDR1 SGHTA, CDR2 FQGNSA. This chain's CDR3 is CASSLGGGLAYEQYF. CDR3 DNA (partial): TGTGCCAGCAGCTTAGGGGGGGGGTTGGCCTACGAG. Complete variable domain (other parts from reference TRBV7-2 and TRBJ2-7): GAGVSQSPSNKVTEKGKDVELRCDPISGHTALYWYRQSLGQGLEFLIYFQGNSAPDKSGLPSDRFSAERTGGSVSTLTIQRTQQEDSAVYLCASSLGGGLAYEQYFGPGTRLTVT.

This clone occurred many times. The read is 3 residues too short to cover the CDR3 end, so that end is filled in from the germline J gene. The rearrangement joins TRBV7-9 to TRBJ2-5; 11 bases are a match to TRBD2. Per the germline V gene, CDR1 is SEHNR and CDR2 is FQNEAQ (reference sequence). Germline trimming cut 6 bases from V and 0 bases from J; bases unmatched to any gene: 3. The CDR3 extends over 15 amino acids. CDR3 sequence reads: CASRRLAGYQETQYF. The CDR3 bases that were read are TGTGCCAGCAGGCGACTAGCGGGGTACCAAGAGACC.

Details on this clone: Sequencing ends 3 residues short of the CDR3 end; the germline J gene provides the rest. V usage is TRBV5-6 and J usage is TRBJ2-3; possibly TRBD2 for D (5 bases). Germline CDR1 SGHDT, CDR2 YYEEEE. The CDR3 runs 15 residues. The DNA read from the CDR3 is TGTGCCAGCAGCCATTCATCACAAACTAGGTACACG. Translated: CASSHSSQTRYT. The whole CDR3 sequence reads CASSHSSQTRYTQYF.

As concerns this clone: With the read ending 3 residues before the CDR3 end, the germline J gene is used to fill in that end. The rearrangement joins TRBV5-1 to TRBJ1-4, with 11 positions matching TRBD1. The ends lost 7 bases at V and 8 bases at J; junction bases unmatched: 7. The CDR3 is 14 residues long. Germline V gene lookup returns CDR1 SGHRS and CDR2 YFSETQ. This chain's CDR3 is CASGPGQGGEKLFF. The CDR3 bases that were read are TGCGCCAGCGGACCGGGACAGGGGGGGGAAAAA.

This clone was recorded a few times. The read ends 3 residues shy of where the CDR3 ends; the end is completed using the germline J gene. The V and J genes are TRBV19 and TRBJ1-3; D perhaps matches TRBD1 (6 bases). Germline CDR1 is LNHDA and CDR2 is SQIVND (reference sequence). V lost 5 bases and J 0 bases, leaving 11 bases between the germline ends. The CDR3 totals 15 residues. Partial CDR3 DNA: TGTGCCAGTAGTGCGGACAGTTACTCTGGAAACACC. This encodes CASSADSYSGNT. The full CDR3 sequence reads CASSADSYSGNTIYF.

This clone was detected ten times or more. The sequenced fragment ends 3 residues before the CDR3 boundary, so the rest is inferred from the germline J gene. The chain has TRBV30 and TRBJ2-7; the D gene could be TRBD1 or TRBD2 (5 bases each). CDR1 is GTSNPN, CDR2 SVGIG, per germline (reference sequence). The V gene lost 0 bases and the J gene lost 0 bases, with 9 bases spanning the gap. The CDR3 covers 14 residues. CDR3 DNA, as far as it was read: TGTGCCTGGAGTGTAGCAGGGAGCTCCTACGAG. Amino acids: CAWSVAGSSYE. The CDR3 in its entirety is CAWSVAGSSYEQYF.

At least ten counts were recorded for this clone. The sequence runs out 3 residues before the end of the CDR3; the remainder is reconstructed from the germline J gene. The V and J genes are TRBV5-1 and TRBJ1-1, with 9 nucleotides matching TRBD1. The CDR3 is 17 amino acids. CDR1 is SGHRS, CDR2 YFSETQ, per germline. The sequenced CDR3 bases are TGCGCCAGCAGCTTGGAAGGGACAGGGTCAGGATGGGGATGG. Its protein product is CASSLEGTGSGWGW. The CDR3, in full, reads CASSLEGTGSGWGWAFF. Full variable domain (outside the CDR3, taken from reference TRBV5-1 and TRBJ1-1): KAGVTQTPRYLIKTRGQQVTLSCSPISGHRSVSWYQQTPGQGLQFLFEYFSETQRNKGNFPGRFSGRQFSNSRSEMNVSTLELGDSALYLCASSLEGTGSGWGWAFFGQGTRLTVV.

This clone appeared many times. The DNA ends 3 residues before the CDR3 does, and the rest of the CDR3 is filled in from the germline J gene. The chain uses TRBV18 and TRBJ1-1; D might be TRBD1 (5 bases). Germline V lookup: CDR1 KGHSH, CDR2 LQKENI. V was clipped by 4 bases and J by 3 bases, with 12 bases between them. The CDR3 is 14 amino acids. CDR3 sequence reads: CASSRAGWDTEAFF. The CDR3 bases that were read are TGTGCCAGCTCACGGGCAGGGTGGGACACTGAA. The complete variable domain, with remaining parts taken from reference TRBV18 and TRBJ1-1, reads NAGVMQNPRHLVRRRGQEARLRCSPMKGHSHVYWYRQLPEEGLKFMVYLQKENIIDESGMPKERFSAEFPKEGPSILRIQQVVRGDSAAYFCASSRAGWDTEAFFGQGTRLTVV.

This clone was seen only a few times. With the read ending 3 residues before the CDR3 end, the germline J gene is used to fill in that end. The J gene is TRBJ2-4, the V gene TRBV19; maybe TRBD2 (5 bases). Trimming removed 5 bases from V and 0 bases from J, with 14 bases in between. Germline values: CDR1 LNHDA, CDR2 SQIVND (reference sequence). The CDR3 extends over 16 amino acids. CDR3 bases read: TGTGCCAGTAGTCCGACCCGACTACCAGCCAAAAACATT. Protein product: CASSPTRLPAKNI. From start to end, the CDR3 is CASSPTRLPAKNIQYF.

This clone came up many times. The missing CDR3 end, 3 residues past where the read stops, is filled in from the germline J gene. The chain uses TRBV2 and TRBJ1-4, with D possibly being TRBD1 (5 bases). This CDR3 is 16 amino acids long. Germline values: CDR1 SNHLY, CDR2 FYNNEI. The ends were cut back, 2 bases at V and 5 bases at J, with 15 bases in the middle. The CDR3 sequence: CASSEWGTDLNEKLFF. The sequenced CDR3 bases are TGTGCCAGCAGTGAATGGGGCACAGATCTAAATGAAAAA.

This clone was counted ten times or more. Coverage ceases 3 residues before the CDR3 finishes, and the germline J gene fills in the end. The chain links TRBV5-4 to TRBJ1-2; tentatively, D is TRBD1 (6 bases). The CDR3 is 14 amino acids. V was clipped by 9 bases and J by 2 bases, with 17 bases between them. Germline V gene sequence: CDR1 SGHNT, CDR2 YYREEE (reference sequence). CDR3 bases read: TGTGCCAACCACGAACAGGGCGTCAACTATGGC. Translated: CANHEQGVNYG. The whole CDR3 is CANHEQGVNYGYTF. The variable domain in full, completed from reference TRBV5-4 and TRBJ1-2, reads ETGVTQSPTHLIKTRGQQVTLRCSSQSGHNTVSWYQQALGQGPQFIFQYYREEENGRGNFPPRFSGLQFPNYSSELNVNALELDDSALYLCANHEQGVNYGYTFGSGTRLTVV.

This clone was recorded many times. With the read ending 3 residues before the CDR3 end, the germline J gene is used to fill in that end. The chain couples TRBV6-2 or TRBV6-3 to TRBJ1-4; D remains ambiguous. V was shortened by 2 bases and J by 1 base, with 8 bases between the two germline ends. Per germline, CDR1 MNHEY and CDR2 SVGEGT. This CDR3 has 15 amino acids. This CDR3 reads CASSYLRGTNEKLFF. Partial CDR3 DNA: TGTGCCAGCAGTTACCTCCGGGGAACTAATGAAAAA.

In its sample, this clone was seen many times. The observed sequence ends 3 residues before the CDR3 terminus, with the missing tail filled in from the germline J gene. The rearrangement joins TRBV19 to TRBJ1-5; 9 nucleotides line up with TRBD1. Per the germline V gene, CDR1 is LNHDA and CDR2 is SQIVND (reference sequence). Losses at the gene ends were 9 bases for V and 4 bases for J; bases not matched to a gene: 7. This CDR3 contains 14 residues. CDR3 DNA, as far as it was read: TGTGCCAGCAGAGGGACAGGGAGGAATCAGCCC. Translating it yields CASRGTGRNQP. The entire CDR3 protein reads CASRGTGRNQPQHF.

This clone has just a few counts. This CDR3 is CASSGATLYGYTF. CDR3 bases read: TGCGCCAGCAGTGGGGCAACACTCTATGGC. The rearrangement joins TRBV10-2 to TRBJ1-2; D is undetermined. The sequenced fragment ends 3 residues before the CDR3 boundary, so the rest is inferred from the germline J gene. Germline loops: CDR1 WSHSY, CDR2 SAAADI. The CDR3 length is 13 residues. Trimming stripped 4 bases from V and 4 bases from J, with 10 bases between.

This clone has a count of ten or more. The read terminates 3 residues ahead of where the CDR3 ends, so the germline J gene completes it. The rearrangement links TRBV2 to TRBJ1-2; the D is unclear. Germline CDR1 SNHLY, CDR2 FYNNEI. The CDR3 is made up of 16 amino acids. CDR3 bases read: TGTGCCAGCTTCTCTTCCATCCAAGGGTGGTATGGCGGC. It is translated as CASFSSIQGWYGG. In full, the CDR3 reads CASFSSIQGWYGGYTF.

In its sample, this clone was seen many times. CDR3 in amino acids: CASSLAGGKETQYF. CDR3 DNA, as far as it was read: TGTGCCAGCAGCTTAGCGGGCGGGAAAGAGACC. The chain joins TRBV7-8 to TRBJ2-5, with a tentative D call TRBD2 (6 bases). The CDR3 end falls 3 residues outside the read, so it is completed with the germline J gene. The CDR3 covers 14 residues. Germline CDR1 SGHVS, CDR2 FQNEAQ. V was trimmed by 0 bases and J by 3 bases, leaving 8 bases between them.